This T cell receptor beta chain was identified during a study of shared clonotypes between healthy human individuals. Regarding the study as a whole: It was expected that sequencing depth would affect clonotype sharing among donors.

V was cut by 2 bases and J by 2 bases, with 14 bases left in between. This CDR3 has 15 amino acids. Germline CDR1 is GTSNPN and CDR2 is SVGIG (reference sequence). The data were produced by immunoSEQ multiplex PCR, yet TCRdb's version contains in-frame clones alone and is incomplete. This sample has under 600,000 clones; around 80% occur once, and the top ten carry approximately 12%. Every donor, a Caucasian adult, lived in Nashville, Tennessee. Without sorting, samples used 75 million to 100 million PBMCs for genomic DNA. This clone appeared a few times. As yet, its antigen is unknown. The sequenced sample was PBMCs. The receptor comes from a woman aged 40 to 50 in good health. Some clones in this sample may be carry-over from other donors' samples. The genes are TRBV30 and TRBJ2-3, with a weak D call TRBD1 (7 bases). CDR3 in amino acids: CAWSPGDRDTDTQYF. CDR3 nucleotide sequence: TGTGCCTGGAGTCCGGGGGACAGAGACACAGATACGCAGTATTTT. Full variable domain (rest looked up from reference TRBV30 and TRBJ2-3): SQTIHQWPATLVQPVGSPLSLECTVEGTSNPNLYWYRQAAGRGLQLLFYSVGIGQISSEVPQNLSASRPQDRQFILSSKKLLLSDSGFYLCAWSPGDRDTDTQYFGPGTRLTVL.